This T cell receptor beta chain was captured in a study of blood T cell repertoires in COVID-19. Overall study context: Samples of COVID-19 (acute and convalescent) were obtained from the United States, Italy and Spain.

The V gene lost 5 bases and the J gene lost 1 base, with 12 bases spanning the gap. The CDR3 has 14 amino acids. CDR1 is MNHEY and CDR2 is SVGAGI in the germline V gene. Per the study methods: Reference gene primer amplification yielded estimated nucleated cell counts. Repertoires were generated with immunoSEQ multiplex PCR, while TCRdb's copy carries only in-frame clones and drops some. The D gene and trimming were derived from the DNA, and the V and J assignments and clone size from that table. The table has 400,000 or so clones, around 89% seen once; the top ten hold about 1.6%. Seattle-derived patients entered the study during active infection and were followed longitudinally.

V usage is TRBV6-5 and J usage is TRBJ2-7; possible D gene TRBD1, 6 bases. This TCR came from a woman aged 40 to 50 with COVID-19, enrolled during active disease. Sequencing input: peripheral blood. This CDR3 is CASSHATGSYEQYF. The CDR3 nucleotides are TGTGCCAGCAGTCACGCGACAGGATCCTACGAGCAGTACTTC.